The clone carrying this T cell receptor beta chain was found many times. With 2 bases removed from V and 4 bases from J, the gap between germline ends came to 14 bases. The CDR3 has 16 residues. Per germline, CDR1 MGHRA and CDR2 YSYEKL. The sample is drawn from a study of T-cell reconstitution after alpha-beta-depleted transplantation in children. Preparation of the TCRbeta library was carried out with unique molecular identifiers. MiXCR, run by TCRdb on the PCR reads, gives a single entry per CDR3 protein. The profile shows 480,000 or so distinct CDR3 sequences, roughly a tenth of them singletons. The clonotype originates from a child aged 2 to 10 with inherited bone marrow failure, due to receive a stem cell transplant. This chain joins TRBV4-1 and TRBJ1-4; D is unclear. Source: PBMCs, taken before TCRalphabeta/CD19-depleted stem cell transplant. The CDR3 here is CASSQLRGEINEKLFF. In DNA, the CDR3 is TGCGCCAGCAGCCAACTCCGCGGGGAGATTAATGAAAAACTGTTTTTT.